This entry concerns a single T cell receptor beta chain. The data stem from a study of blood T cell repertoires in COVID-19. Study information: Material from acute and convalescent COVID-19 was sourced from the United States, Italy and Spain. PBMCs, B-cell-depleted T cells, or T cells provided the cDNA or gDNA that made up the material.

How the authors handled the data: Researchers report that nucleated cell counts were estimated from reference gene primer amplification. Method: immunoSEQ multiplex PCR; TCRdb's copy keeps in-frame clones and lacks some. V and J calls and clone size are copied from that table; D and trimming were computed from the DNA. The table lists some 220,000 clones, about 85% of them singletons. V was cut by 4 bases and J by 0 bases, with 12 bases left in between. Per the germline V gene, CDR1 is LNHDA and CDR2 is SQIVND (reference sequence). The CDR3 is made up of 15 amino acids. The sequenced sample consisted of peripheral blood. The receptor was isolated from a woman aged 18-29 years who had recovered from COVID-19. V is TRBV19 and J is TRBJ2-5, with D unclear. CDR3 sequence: CASSRKSWYQETQYF. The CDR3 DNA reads TGTGCCAGTAGTAGAAAGAGCTGGTACCAAGAGACCCAGTACTTC. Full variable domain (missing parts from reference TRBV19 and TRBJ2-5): DGGITQSPKYLFRKEGQNVTLSCEQNLNHDAMYWYRQDPGQGLRLIYYSQIVNDFQKGDIAEGYSVSREKKESFPLTVTSAQKNPTAFYLCASSRKSWYQETQYFGPGTRLLVL.